The clone carrying this TCR beta chain was detected a few times. The sample belongs to a study of identical twins. The CDR3 loop spans 13 amino acids. V lost 3 bases to trimming and J lost 5 bases, with 13 bases between them. Germline lookup yields CDR1 SQVTM and CDR2 ANQGSEA. TCRdb processed the 5' RACE reads anew with MiXCR; each CDR3 protein has one entry. The sample lists over 500,000 distinct CDR3 sequences, around 20% occurring once. In addition, the sample was reused for a study of T cells expressing NK-cell markers.

The rearrangement links TRBV29-1 to TRBJ2-5, with D possibly matching TRBD1 (5 bases). The TCR sequence derives from a woman aged 18 to 35 in good health. The sample comprised CD4+ T cells sorted from blood. The CDR3 loop is CSVEKVGPETQYF. The CDR3 bases are TGCAGCGTTGAGAAGGTGGGGCCGGAGACCCAGTACTTC.